Listed below are T cell receptor beta chains from one sample, sequenced in a study of blood T cell repertoires in COVID-19. Data came from immunoSEQ multiplex PCR; TCRdb stores just in-frame clones and leaves some out. The sample lists a few hundred thousand clones, 91% occurring once. Sequenced material: peripheral blood. The source of these receptors is a person aged 18 to 29 with COVID-19, enrolled during active disease. Both conserved end residues are part of each CDR3. The order of the fields is D gene, clone size, V gene, J gene, CDR3 DNA, CDR3 protein. D genes are given only for firm matches. Some rows mark clone size as missing; the rest say once, few, many or name a class of expanded clone.

TRBD2	.	TRBV7-9	TRBJ2-7	TGTGCCAGCAGCCCCGGGACTAGCGGCCTTTTAGAGCAGTACTTC	CASSPGTSGLLEQYF
TRBD1	once	TRBV4-3	TRBJ2-7	TGCGCCAGCAGCCACTCCGGGACAGGGGCCTACGAGCAGTACTTC	CASSHSGTGAYEQYF
TRBD1	once	TRBV2	TRBJ2-7	TGTGCCAGCGGGGGACAGGGGGTCCACGAGCAGTACTTC	CASGGQGVHEQYF
.	.	TRBV7-9	TRBJ1-1	TGTGCCAGCAGCTCCGGGGATGGAGCTTTCTTT	CASSSGDGAFF
.	.	TRBV5-8	TRBJ2-3	TGTGCCAGCAGCTTGGTTGGGGGCCTCACAGATACGCAGTATTTT	CASSLVGGLTDTQYF
.	once	TRBV10-1	TRBJ2-2	TGCGCCAGCAGGCGTCAGGTGGGGAGGTACGTTAACACCGGGGAGCTGTTTTTT	CASRRQVGRYVNTGELFF
.	.	TRBV24-1	TRBJ2-1	TGTGCCACCAGCTCCGCCCGGGTTTACAATGAGCAGTTCTTC	CATSSARVYNEQFF
.	.	TRBV29-1	TRBJ2-4	TGCAGCGTTGTTCTGACAGTCACAAAAAACATTCAGTACTTC	CSVVLTVTKNIQYF
.	.	TRBV5-1	TRBJ2-7	TGCGCCAGCAGCCCCTTTCCCGAGGAGCAGTACTTC	CASSPFPEEQYF
.	.	TRBV6-5	TRBJ2-7	TGTGCCAGCAGTCGTAGGGGCGAGCAGTACTTC	CASSRRGEQYF
.	few	TRBV27	TRBJ2-2	TGTGCCAGCAGTTTATACTCAGGGTCCGGGAACACCGGGGAGCTGTTTTTT	CASSLYSGSGNTGELFF
.	.	TRBV4-2	TRBJ2-7	TGTGCCAGCAGCCAAGTAGGCGGAACCACCTACGAGCAGTACTTC	CASSQVGGTTYEQYF
TRBD1	.	TRBV7-2	TRBJ1-6	TGTGCCAGCAGCTCTGGACAGGGGGCTTATAATTCACCCCTCCACTTT	CASSSGQGAYNSPLHF
TRBD2	.	TRBV24-1	TRBJ2-5	TGTGCCACCAGTGACCCCGGGACTAGCGACCAAGAGACCCAGTACTTC	CATSDPGTSDQETQYF
.	.	TRBV6-6	TRBJ1-2	TGTGCCAGCAGTTACGGGGGGGACTCCTATGGCTACACCTTC	CASSYGGDSYGYTF
.	once	TRBV11-2	TRBJ2-3	TGTGCCAGCAGCTTAAGCGGTAGCACAGATACGCAGTATTTT	CASSLSGSTDTQYF
.	.	TRBV7-9	TRBJ1-2	TGTGCCAGCAGCGCCAGCGGCCGGACGGGGTATGGCTACACCTTC	CASSASGRTGYGYTF
.	.	TRBV24-1	TRBJ1-5	TGTGCCACCCAAGACAGCTCCAATCAGCCCCAGCATTTT	CATQDSSNQPQHF
TRBD1	.	TRBV4-1	TRBJ1-4	TGCGCCAGCAGCCGAGGACAGGGGATGACTCGGGAAAAACTGTTTTTT	CASSRGQGMTREKLFF
.	.	TRBV5-1	TRBJ2-7	TGCGCCAGCAGCGGGACGGGACACCTGACGCTGGACGAGCAGTACTTC	CASSGTGHLTLDEQYF
TRBD2	.	TRBV2	TRBJ2-1	TGTGCCAGCAGTCGGACTAGCGGAGGTGACAATGAGCAGTTCTTC	CASSRTSGGDNEQFF
TRBD2	once	TRBV2	TRBJ2-1	TGTGCCAGCAGGGTTACTAGCGGGGTCTACAATGAGCAGTTCTTC	CASRVTSGVYNEQFF
.	.	TRBV2	TRBJ2-3	TGTGCCAGCAGTGTCGCAACTAGGGCAGATACGCAGTATTTT	CASSVATRADTQYF
.	.	TRBV27	TRBJ1-1	TGTGCCAGCAGCATATCCGGGAACACTGAAGCTTTCTTT	CASSISGNTEAFF
TRBD2	.	TRBV5-6	TRBJ2-3	TGTGCCAGCAGCTCACAAGGACTAGCAGGCGCAGATACGCAGTATTTT	CASSSQGLAGADTQYF
.	few	TRBV14	TRBJ2-3	TGTGCCAGCAGCCAGAAAAGCAACCGGAGGGCGCAGTATTTT	CASSQKSNRRAQYF
TRBD1	.	TRBV28	TRBJ1-4	TGTGCCAGCAGTTTATATCCGGGACAGGGTCCATTAAAACTGTTTTTT	CASSLYPGQGPLKLFF
TRBD2	once	TRBV4-2	TRBJ2-1	TGTGCCAGCAGCCAAGAATTGGGGCTAGCGGGACTTAATGAGCAGTTCTTC	CASSQELGLAGLNEQFF
.	.	TRBV11-2	TRBJ1-2	TGTGCCAGCAGCCCCGGCGGGGGCTCCTATGGCTACACCTTC	CASSPGGGSYGYTF
TRBD1	.	TRBV6-6	TRBJ2-6	TGTGCCAGCAGTCGACAGGGACAACCCTCTGGGGCCAACGTCCTGACTTTC	CASSRQGQPSGANVLTF
.	.	TRBV19	TRBJ2-7	TGTGCCAGTAGCCCGAACCCGAGCTCCTACGAGCAGTACTTC	CASSPNPSSYEQYF
TRBD1	once	TRBV10-2	TRBJ1-2	TGCGCCAGCAACACCGGGACAGGGGCACGGGGCTACACCTTC	CASNTGTGARGYTF
TRBD2	.	TRBV7-9	TRBJ2-5	TGTGCCAGCAGCGTAATGTCTAGCGGCCAAGAGACCCAGTACTTC	CASSVMSSGQETQYF
TRBD2	.	TRBV6-5	TRBJ2-3	TGTGCCAGCAGAGAGACTAGCGGGATGTATTCGGCGCAGTATTTT	CASRETSGMYSAQYF
.	.	TRBV7-8	TRBJ2-7	TGTGCCAGCAGCGAAAATCTGGGGGCCACCTACGAGCAGTACTTC	CASSENLGATYEQYF
.	once	TRBV13	TRBJ2-1	TGTGCCAGCAGCTTAGTGGGGCCGAGCTCCTACAATGAGCAGTTCTTC	CASSLVGPSSYNEQFF
.	.	TRBV19	TRBJ2-4	TGTGCCAGTAGTATAGATAGGAGTCCTGGAAACATTCAGTACTTC	CASSIDRSPGNIQYF
TRBD1	.	TRBV10-3	TRBJ2-7	TGTGCCATCAGGGGGACAGGGGGTGTTTACGAGCAGTACTTC	CAIRGTGGVYEQYF
TRBD2	.	TRBV5-8	TRBJ2-5	TGTGCCAGCAGCTTGGGATTACTAGCGGAGCTTCAAGAGACCCAGTACTTC	CASSLGLLAELQETQYF
.	.	TRBV19	TRBJ2-7	TGTGCCAGTAGTTTCGGGGGAGAAGGGTACGAGCAGTACTTC	CASSFGGEGYEQYF
.	.	TRBV28	TRBJ1-2	TGTGCCAGCAGTTTAGGTCCCCGTGTTGGGGGGGGCTACACCTTC	CASSLGPRVGGGYTF